A selection of T cell receptor beta chains follows, all from one sample in a study of early T cells in non-severe SARS-CoV-2 infection. TCRdb redid the calling of the 5' RACE reads with MiXCR, one entry per CDR3 protein. The sample includes tens of thousands of distinct CDR3 sequences, 20% to 25% seen only once; the top ten take about 4.6%. Sample: whole blood, taken at baseline. The receptors here all came from an adult who was a healthcare worker with PCR-confirmed SARS-CoV-2 infection or an uninfected control (not recorded which). The CDR3 runs from the conserved cysteine through the conserved F or W.

v_call cdr3_aa
TRBV5-4 CASSQVAQGFYEQYF
TRBV20-1 CSAGTDRYGEQYF
TRBV12-3/TRBV12-4 CASSLTGAAGNTIYF
TRBV18 CASSLQTLNTEAFF
TRBV6-5 CASSGRRGGYEQYF
TRBV30 CAWSGSSADTQYF
TRBV10-2 CASSQRSAYEQYF
TRBV2 CASDNREGNTGELFF
TRBV30 CAWSNWRGEGADEQYF
TRBV6-2/TRBV6-3 CASSYEARYSNQPQHF
TRBV7-2 CASSLEANTEAFF
TRBV2 CASRPLSTGREKLFF
TRBV5-1 CASSRGENTEAFF
TRBV2 CASSEQGANYGYTF
TRBV10-2 CASSGQNNSPLHF
TRBV18 CASSPPIGKAGYTF